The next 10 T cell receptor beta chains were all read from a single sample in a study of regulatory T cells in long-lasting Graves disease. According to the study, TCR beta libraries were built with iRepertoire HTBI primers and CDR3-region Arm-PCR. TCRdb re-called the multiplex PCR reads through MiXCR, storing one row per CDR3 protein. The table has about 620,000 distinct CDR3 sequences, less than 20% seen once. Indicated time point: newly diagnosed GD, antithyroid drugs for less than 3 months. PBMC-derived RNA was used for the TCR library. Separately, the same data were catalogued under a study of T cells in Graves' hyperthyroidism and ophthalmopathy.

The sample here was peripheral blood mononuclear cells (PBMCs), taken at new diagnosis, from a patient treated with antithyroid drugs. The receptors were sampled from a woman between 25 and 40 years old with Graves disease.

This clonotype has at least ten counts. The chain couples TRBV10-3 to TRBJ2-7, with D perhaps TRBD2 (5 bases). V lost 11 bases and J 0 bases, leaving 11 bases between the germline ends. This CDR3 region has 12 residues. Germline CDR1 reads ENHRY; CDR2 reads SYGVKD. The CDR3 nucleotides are TGTGCCTCGGGGTTCCTCTCCTACGAGCAGTACTTC. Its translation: CASGFLSYEQYF.

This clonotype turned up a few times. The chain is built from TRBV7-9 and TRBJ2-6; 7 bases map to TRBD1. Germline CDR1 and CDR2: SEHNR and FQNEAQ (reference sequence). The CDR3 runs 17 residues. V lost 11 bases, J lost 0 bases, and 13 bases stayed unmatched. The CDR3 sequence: CAAAGTENLSGANVLTF. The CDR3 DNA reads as TGTGCCGCCGCAGGGACAGAGAACCTCTCTGGGGCCAACGTCCTGACTTTC.

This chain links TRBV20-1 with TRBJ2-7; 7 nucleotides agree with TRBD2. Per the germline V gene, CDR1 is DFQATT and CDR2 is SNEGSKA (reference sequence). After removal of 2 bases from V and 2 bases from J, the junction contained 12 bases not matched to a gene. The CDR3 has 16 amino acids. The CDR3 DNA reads TGCAGTGCTAGAATGGTTTCAGGGAGGGCACCCTACGAGCAGTACTTC. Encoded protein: CSARMVSGRAPYEQYF.

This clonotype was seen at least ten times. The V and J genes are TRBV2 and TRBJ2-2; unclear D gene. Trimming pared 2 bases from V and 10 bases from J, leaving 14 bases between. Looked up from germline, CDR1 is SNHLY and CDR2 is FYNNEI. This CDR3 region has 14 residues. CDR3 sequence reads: CASSEYPISEELFF. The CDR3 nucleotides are TGTGCCAGCAGTGAATACCCGATCAGCGAGGAGCTGTTTTTT.

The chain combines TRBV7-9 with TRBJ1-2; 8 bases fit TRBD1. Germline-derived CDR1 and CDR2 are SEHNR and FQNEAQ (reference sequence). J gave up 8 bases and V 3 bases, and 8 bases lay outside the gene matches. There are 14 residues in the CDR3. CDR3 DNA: TGTGCCAGCAGCTTGCGACAGGGGACGCAGGGCTACACCTTC. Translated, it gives CASSLRQGTQGYTF.

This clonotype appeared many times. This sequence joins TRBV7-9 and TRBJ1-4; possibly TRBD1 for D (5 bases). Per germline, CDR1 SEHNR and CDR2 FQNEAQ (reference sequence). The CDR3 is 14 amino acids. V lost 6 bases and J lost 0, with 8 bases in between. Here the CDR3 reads CASSRGSTNEKLFF. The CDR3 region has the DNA TGTGCCAGCAGTCGGGGGTCAACTAATGAAAAACTGTTTTTT.

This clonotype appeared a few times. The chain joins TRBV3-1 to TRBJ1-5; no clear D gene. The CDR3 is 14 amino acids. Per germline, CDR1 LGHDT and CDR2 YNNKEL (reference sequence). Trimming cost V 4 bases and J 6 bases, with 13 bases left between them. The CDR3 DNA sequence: TGTGCCAGCAGCCCACTCCGGGCGGCTCAGCCCCAGCATTTT. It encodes CASSPLRAAQPQHF.

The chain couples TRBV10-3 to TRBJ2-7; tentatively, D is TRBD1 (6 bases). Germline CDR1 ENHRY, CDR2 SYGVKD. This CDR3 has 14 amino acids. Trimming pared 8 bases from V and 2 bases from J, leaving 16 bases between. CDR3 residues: CAILGSDRPYEQYF. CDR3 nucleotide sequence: TGTGCCATCCTTGGTTCCGACAGGCCCTACGAGCAGTACTTC.

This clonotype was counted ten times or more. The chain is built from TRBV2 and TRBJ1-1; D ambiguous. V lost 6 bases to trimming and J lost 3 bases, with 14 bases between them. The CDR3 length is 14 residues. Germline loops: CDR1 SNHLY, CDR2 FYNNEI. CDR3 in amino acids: CASRTGNQDTEAFF. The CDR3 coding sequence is TGTGCCAGCAGAACTGGGAACCAGGACACTGAAGCTTTCTTT. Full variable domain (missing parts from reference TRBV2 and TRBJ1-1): EPEVTQTPSHQVTQMGQEVILRCVPISNHLYFYWYRQILGQKVEFLVSFYNNEISEKSEIFDDQFSVERPDGSNFTLKIRSTKLEDSAMYFCASRTGNQDTEAFFGQGTRLTVV.

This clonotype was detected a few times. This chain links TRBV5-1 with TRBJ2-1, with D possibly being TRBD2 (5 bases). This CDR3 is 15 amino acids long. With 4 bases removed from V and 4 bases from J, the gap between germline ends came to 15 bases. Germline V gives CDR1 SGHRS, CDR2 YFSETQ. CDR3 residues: CASSPAAGEYNEQFF. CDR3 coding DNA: TGCGCCAGCAGCCCCGCTGCCGGGGAGTACAATGAGCAGTTCTTC. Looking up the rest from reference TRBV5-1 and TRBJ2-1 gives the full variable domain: KAGVTQTPRYLIKTRGQQVTLSCSPISGHRSVSWYQQTPGQGLQFLFEYFSETQRNKGNFPGRFSGRQFSNSRSEMNVSTLELGDSALYLCASSPAAGEYNEQFFGPGTRLTVL.